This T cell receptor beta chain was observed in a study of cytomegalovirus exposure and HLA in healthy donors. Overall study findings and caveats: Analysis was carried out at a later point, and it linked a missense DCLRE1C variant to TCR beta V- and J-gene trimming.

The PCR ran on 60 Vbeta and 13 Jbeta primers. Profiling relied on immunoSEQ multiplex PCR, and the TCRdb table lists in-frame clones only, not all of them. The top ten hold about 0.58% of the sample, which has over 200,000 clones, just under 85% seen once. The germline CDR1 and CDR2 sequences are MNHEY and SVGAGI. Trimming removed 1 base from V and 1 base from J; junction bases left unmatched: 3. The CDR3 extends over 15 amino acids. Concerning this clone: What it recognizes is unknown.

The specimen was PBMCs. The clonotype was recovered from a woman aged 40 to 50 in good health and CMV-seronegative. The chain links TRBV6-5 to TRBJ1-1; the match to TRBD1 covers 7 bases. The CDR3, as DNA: TGTGCCAGCAGTTACTGGACAGGACAGAACACTGAAGCTTTCTTT. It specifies CASSYWTGQNTEAFF.